This T cell receptor beta chain originates from a study of radiotherapy plus CTLA-4 blockade in lung cancer (dated by TCRdb to the late 2010s). About the full investigation: Among enrolled patients, roughly 18% had an objective response and roughly 31% reached disease control.

Its CDR3 holds 15 amino acids, cysteine through phenylalanine. Solely the CDR3 DNA is kept, with 45 bases framed from the first base. The junction carries 15 bases between V and J, which are trimmed by 1 base and 5 bases respectively. The germline V gene encodes CDR1 SGHRS and CDR2 YFSETQ. Libraries were built with the immunoSEQ multiplex PCR assay. TCRdb provides this immuneACCESS table in a form limited to in-frame rearrangements. Some clones are lacking; in checked studies, under half of them reflect an unresolved V gene, and why the rest are absent is not known. In all, the sample holds 45,000 to 60,000 clones, and 60% to 80% of those were seen once. The top ten clonotypes cover approximately 2.5% of the sample. Concerning this clone itself: What this receptor recognizes is not known. Base qualities are not provided; no much larger clone lies one nucleotide away.

The study tested focal radiation therapy combined with CTLA-4 blockade (ipilimumab) in patients with chemo-refractory metastatic non-small-cell lung cancer. What the study reported, not specific to this receptor: TCR clones derived from tumors expanded in peripheral blood after treatment with radiotherapy and ipilimumab. The strongest predictors of response, as reported, were early dynamic changes in blood T cell clones along with a rise in serum interferon-beta after radiation.

Recombination linked TRBV5-1 to TRBJ1-1; TRBD1 might be the D gene, on 6 matching bases. The receptor was isolated from a human donor with non-small cell lung cancer whose response to radiotherapy plus ipilimumab could not be evaluated. Sample: peripheral blood, taken from a patient treated with radiotherapy plus ipilimumab. In nucleotides, the sequence is TGCGCCAGCAGCTTGAACGGGGACATTTTAACTGAAGCTTTCTTT. Its coded protein is CASSLNGDILTEAFF.